The rows below give T cell receptor beta chains drawn from one sample of a study of blood T cell repertoires in COVID-19. Clones were sequenced by immunoSEQ multiplex PCR, and TCRdb holds only the in-frame ones, with some missing. The sample includes a few hundred thousand clones, more than 70% seen only once; the top ten take roughly 7.1%. Sequences were obtained from peripheral blood. The receptors derive from a woman aged 50 to 60 who had recovered from COVID-19. The CDR3 runs from the conserved cysteine through the conserved F or W. A D gene is named only where the DNA matches it firmly. Clone size appears in some rows only: once, few, many, or a class for an expanded clone.

.,TRBD2,TRBV23-1,TRBJ2-7,CASSQPSRGRGGAYEQYF,TGCGCCAGCAGTCAACCGAGTAGGGGTCGCGGGGGGGCCTACGAGCAGTACTTC
.,TRBD2,TRBV19,TRBJ2-1,CASSIVAGESQFF,TGTGCCAGTAGTATTGTGGCGGGAGAATCACAGTTCTTC
.,.,TRBV29-1,TRBJ1-4,CSARIPRQGVSREKLFF,TGCAGCGCTCGCATACCCAGGCAGGGCGTAAGTCGTGAAAAACTGTTTTTT
few,TRBD2,TRBV4-3,TRBJ2-1,CASSQGRSPWRGGSNEQFF,TGCGCCAGCAGCCAAGGAAGGTCCCCGTGGCGGGGGGGAAGCAATGAGCAGTTCTTC
.,.,TRBV27,TRBJ1-6,CASRVSGTYNSPLHF,TGTGCCAGCAGGGTTTCAGGGACCTATAATTCACCCCTCCACTTT
.,.,TRBV5-1,TRBJ1-4,CASSFGPMGTNEKLFF,TGCGCCAGCAGCTTCGGTCCGATGGGCACTAATGAAAAACTGTTTTTT
.,.,TRBV5-5,TRBJ2-2,CASSLWAGLAGELFF,TGTGCCAGCAGCTTGTGGGCGGGATTGGCCGGGGAGCTGTTTTTT
.,TRBD1,TRBV5-6,TRBJ1-6,CASSFGQGSSPLHF,TGTGCCAGCAGCTTTGGACAGGGTAGCTCACCCCTCCACTTT
.,.,TRBV12-3/TRBV12-4,TRBJ1-1,CASSLHRNTEAFF,TGTGCCAGCAGTTTACACAGGAACACTGAAGCTTTCTTT
once,.,TRBV7-3,TRBJ2-3,CASSLTNTDTQYF,TGTGCCAGCAGCTTAACCAACACAGATACGCAGTATTTT
.,.,TRBV12-3/TRBV12-4,TRBJ2-5,CASSLQETQYF,TGTGCCAGCAGTCTCCAAGAGACCCAGTACTTC
.,.,TRBV19,TRBJ2-7,CASSIANRPYEQYF,TGTGCCAGTAGTATAGCAAACAGACCCTACGAGCAGTACTTC
.,TRBD1,TRBV9,TRBJ2-2,CASSSSQGVLANTGELFF,TGTGCCAGCAGCTCAAGTCAGGGGGTTCTCGCGAACACCGGGGAGCTGTTTTTT
.,.,TRBV19,TRBJ2-3,CASSNTDTQYF,TGTGCCAGTAGCAACACAGATACGCAGTATTTT
.,TRBD1,TRBV28,TRBJ2-7,CASSFPGQGIRYEQYF,TGTGCCAGCAGTTTCCCGGGACAGGGGATCCGCTACGAGCAGTACTTC
once,.,TRBV7-2,TRBJ2-3,CASSLNVADTQYF,TGTGCCAGCAGCTTAAACGTAGCAGATACGCAGTATTTT
.,TRBD2,TRBV4-1,TRBJ2-3,CASSTERGGTDTQYF,TGCGCCAGCAGCACTGAGCGGGGGGGCACAGATACGCAGTATTTT
.,TRBD1,TRBV10-3,TRBJ1-1,CAIKGQDWVTEAFF,TGTGCCATCAAGGGACAGGATTGGGTCACTGAAGCTTTCTTT
.,TRBD1,TRBV2,TRBJ1-2,CASRPTGNYGYTF,TGTGCCAGCAGACCGACAGGGAACTATGGCTACACCTTC
.,.,TRBV28,TRBJ2-5,CASSTKGEVRQETQYF,TGTGCCAGCAGTACGAAAGGGGAGGTCCGTCAAGAGACCCAGTACTTC
.,.,TRBV2,TRBJ2-3,CASKSGTNTDTQYF,TGTGCCAGCAAGAGCGGCACGAACACAGATACGCAGTATTTT
.,.,TRBV29-1,TRBJ1-1,CSVGGPEAFF,TGCAGCGTTGGCGGGCCTGAAGCTTTCTTT
many,TRBD1,TRBV7-2,TRBJ2-7,CASSLVGGQGHEQYF,TGTGCCAGCAGCTTAGTAGGAGGACAGGGCCACGAGCAGTACTTC
.,TRBD2,TRBV4-3,TRBJ2-3,CASSRLAGETDTQYF,TGCGCCAGCAGCCGACTAGCGGGAGAAACAGATACGCAGTATTTT
.,.,TRBV6-6,TRBJ2-1,CASSNRGYNEQFF,TGTGCCAGCAGTAACCGGGGTTACAATGAGCAGTTCTTC
.,TRBD2,TRBV29-1,TRBJ2-7,CSAGTSGTQEQYF,TGCAGCGCCGGGACTAGCGGGACCCAGGAGCAGTACTTC
once,.,TRBV13,TRBJ2-7,CASSLEGTGSFEQYF,TGTGCCAGCAGCTTAGAAGGAACAGGGAGCTTTGAGCAGTACTTC
.,.,TRBV7-2,TRBJ1-3,CGSMKSTEGGNTIYF,TGTGGTTCTATGAAATCCACCGAGGGTGGAAACACCATATATTTT
few,.,TRBV19,TRBJ2-4,CASEGDIQYF,TGTGCCAGTGAGGGGGACATTCAGTACTTC
.,TRBD2,TRBV28,TRBJ2-3,CASRGALAGVTDTQYF,TGTGCCAGCAGGGGCGCCCTGGCGGGAGTTACAGATACGCAGTATTTT
.,.,TRBV28,TRBJ1-2,CASRTDYGYTF,TGTGCCAGCCGCACGGACTATGGCTACACCTTC
few,TRBD1,TRBV5-1,TRBJ1-1,CASSWTGYFTEAFF,TGCGCCAGCAGTTGGACAGGGTACTTTACCGAAGCTTTCTTT
many,TRBD1,TRBV4-3,TRBJ1-4,CASSQDIVGTGVEKLFF,TGCGCCAGCAGCCAAGATATTGTTGGGACAGGAGTCGAAAAACTGTTTTTT
.,.,TRBV30,TRBJ1-4,CAWSKGRVEKLFF,TGTGCCTGGAGTAAAGGCAGGGTTGAAAAACTGTTTTTT
.,TRBD1,TRBV4-3,TRBJ2-2,CASSQGTGEHTGELFF,TGCGCCAGCAGCCAGGGGACAGGGGAGCACACCGGGGAGCTGTTTTTT
.,.,TRBV6-5,TRBJ2-7,CASSYSIGGASYEQYF,TGTGCCAGCAGTTACTCGATCGGAGGAGCCTCCTACGAGCAGTACTTC
few,TRBD1,TRBV18,TRBJ1-6,CASSQDRMNSPLHF,TGTGCCAGCTCACAGGACAGGATGAATTCACCCCTCCACTTT
few,.,TRBV14,TRBJ2-2,CASSQVGADTGELFF,TGTGCCAGCAGCCAAGTGGGTGCGGACACCGGGGAGCTGTTTTTT
.,TRBD1,TRBV4-2,TRBJ2-1,CASSLDRSNEQFF,TGTGCCAGCAGCCTGGACAGGAGCAATGAGCAGTTCTTC
.,.,TRBV5-1,TRBJ2-7,CASSLRGYPSYEQYF,TGCGCCAGCAGCTTGCGGGGGTATCCCTCCTACGAGCAGTACTTC
.,.,TRBV19,TRBJ1-1,CASSIAEGLSTEAFF,TGTGCCAGTAGTATAGCCGAGGGATTGTCCACTGAAGCTTTCTTT
once,.,TRBV4-3,TRBJ1-6,CASSRVHETAYNSPLHF,TGCGCCAGCAGCCGCGTTCATGAGACAGCTTATAATTCACCCCTCCACTTT
.,TRBD2,TRBV2,TRBJ2-3,CASNKERGPDTQYF,TGTGCCAGCAATAAAGAGCGGGGACCAGATACGCAGTATTTT
.,TRBD1,TRBV28,TRBJ1-2,CASSFSEGARLYGYTF,TGTGCCAGCAGTTTTTCGGAGGGGGCAAGGTTATATGGCTACACCTTC
.,TRBD1,TRBV4-1,TRBJ1-1,CASSPQDRGDTEAFF,TGCGCCAGCAGCCCCCAAGACAGGGGGGACACTGAAGCTTTCTTT
.,TRBD1,TRBV5-1,TRBJ2-7,CASRDTGGEHEQYF,TGCGCCAGCAGAGATACAGGGGGCGAACACGAGCAGTACTTC
.,TRBD2,TRBV5-1,TRBJ2-1,CASSLASGGSYNEQFF,TGCGCCAGCAGCTTGGCGAGCGGGGGCTCCTACAATGAGCAGTTCTTC
.,.,TRBV18,TRBJ1-5,CASSPRTGNQPQHF,TGTGCCAGCTCGCCCCGGACAGGCAATCAGCCCCAGCATTTT
.,TRBD1,TRBV15,TRBJ2-7,CATSDRVSYEQYF,TGTGCCACCAGTGACAGGGTGTCATACGAGCAGTACTTC
.,TRBD2,TRBV29-1,TRBJ2-7,CSVAGGRTPGGYEQYF,TGCAGCGTTGCGGGGGGACGGACCCCTGGGGGGTACGAGCAGTACTTC
.,TRBD2,TRBV28,TRBJ2-1,CASSLSRGGSNEQFF,TGTGCCAGCAGTTTATCTCGCGGGGGAAGTAATGAGCAGTTCTTC
.,.,TRBV7-9,TRBJ1-1,CASSFRTERKAFF,TGTGCCAGCAGCTTCCGGACAGAGAGAAAAGCTTTCTTT